Below are 19 T cell receptor beta chains sequenced from a single sample in a study of molecular identifiers for immune sequencing clone quantification. One entry per CDR3 protein, called by TCRdb with MiXCR from the PCR reads. Of approximately 680,000 distinct CDR3 sequences listed, about 25% are singletons. Sequenced input: naive CD8+ T cells from blood, with Jurkat cell RNA spiked in. Subset: FACS-sorted CD8+CD4-CCR7+CD45RA+ naive T cells. These receptors all come from a human donor in good health. Some libraries in this study had Jurkat cell RNA spiked in.

The chain links TRBV3-1 to TRBJ1-4, with 7 bases that match TRBD1. Germline CDR1 and CDR2: LGHDT and YNNKEL (reference sequence). J gave up 7 bases and V 4 bases, and 6 bases lay outside the gene matches. There are 14 residues in the CDR3. Written as DNA, the CDR3 is TGTGCCAGCAGCCCATCAGGGGGAGGTGAAAAACTGTTTTTT. This sequence encodes CASSPSGGGEKLFF.

This clonotype was seen many times. The chain joins TRBV5-1 to TRBJ2-7, with D possibly being TRBD1 or TRBD2 (5 bases each). CDR3 length: 12 amino acids. Germline V lookup: CDR1 SGHRS, CDR2 YFSETQ. V lost 5 bases and J 6 bases, leaving 12 bases between the germline ends. CDR3 DNA sequence: TGCGCCAGCAGGTCGGGGCTTTCCGAGCAGTACTTC. As protein: CASRSGLSEQYF.

This clonotype came up many times. The genes are TRBV2 and TRBJ2-3; tentative D call: TRBD1 (6 bases). This CDR3 is built from 17 residues. V was clipped by 5 bases and J by 5 bases, with 23 bases between them. Germline V gene sequence: CDR1 SNHLY, CDR2 FYNNEI. The chain's CDR3 is CASSPTLQGRDRDTQYF. CDR3 sequence (DNA): TGTGCCAGCAGTCCAACCCTACAGGGAAGGGACCGAGATACGCAGTATTTT.

For this clonotype: A single base separates this from a much larger clone, so it may be a read error. The rearrangement uses TRBV12-5 and TRBJ2-3; no firm D call. V was trimmed by 5 bases and J by 6 bases, leaving 24 bases between them. This CDR3 region has 17 residues. The germline CDR1 and CDR2 sequences are LGHNT and FRNRAP. The CDR3, as DNA: TGTGCTAGTGGTCCACCCATGACAACCGATGGTGGGGATACGCAGTATTTT. It codes for CASGPPMTTDGGDTQYF.

The chain uses TRBV6-6 and TRBJ1-1; 10 bases map to TRBD1. Germline loops: CDR1 MNHNY, CDR2 SVGAGI (reference sequence). J was trimmed by 4 bases and V by 5 bases; bases with no gene match: 7. This CDR3 is built from 15 residues. CDR3 DNA: TGTGCCAGCAGTGTCGGACAGGGGGTGGGCACTGAAGCTTTCTTT. Translating it yields CASSVGQGVGTEAFF.

This clonotype was counted ten times or more. The chain links TRBV9 to TRBJ1-1; the D gene is possibly TRBD1 (6 bases). The V gene's germline CDR1 is SGDLS and CDR2 YYNGEE. V lost 0 bases, J lost 5 bases, and 14 bases lay in between. This CDR3 comprises 15 residues. This CDR3 reads CASSVGADQGTEAFF. CDR3 DNA sequence: TGTGCCAGCAGCGTAGGAGCTGATCAGGGGACTGAAGCTTTCTTT.

A word on this clonotype: The junction departs from germline at one end; a sequencing error may be responsible. The chain links TRBV5-3 to TRBJ1-1; tentative D call: TRBD1 (6 bases). TRBV5-3 is given ORF status, its function remaining uncertain. This CDR3 is 15 amino acids long. CDR3 region: CASSLQGSGYTEAFF. The DNA for the CDR3 is TGTGCCAGCAGCTTGCAGGGGAGTGGGTACACTGAAGCTTTCTTT.

A word on this clonotype: An end of the junction differs from the germline gene, which may be a read error. The chain recombines TRBV24-1 with TRBJ2-1; the match to TRBD1 covers 9 bases. Looked up from germline, CDR1 is KGHDR and CDR2 is SFDVKD. The CDR3 consists of 14 residues. The CDR3 sequence: CATRTGVGGDEQSF. Here the CDR3 DNA reads TGTGCCACCCGGACAGGGGTAGGTGGCGATGAGCAGTCCTTC.

V gene TRBV11-3 combines with J gene TRBJ2-3, with D possibly matching TRBD2 (6 bases). Trimming left V 3 bases short and J 3 bases short, with 16 bases between. Germline V gene lookup returns CDR1 SGHNT and CDR2 YENEEA. The CDR3 runs to 16 residues. CDR3 sequence (DNA): TGTGCCAGCAGCTTCAGCGGGTGGGCAGTTACAGATACGCAGTATTTT. As protein: CASSFSGWAVTDTQYF.

This clonotype occurred a few times. The rearrangement uses TRBV9 and TRBJ1-5; D not resolved. Germline assignment: CDR1 SGDLS and CDR2 YYNGEE. This CDR3 is 14 amino acids long. With 1 base removed from V and 7 bases from J, the gap between germline ends came to 12 bases. The CDR3, as DNA: TGTGCCAGCAGCGTATCTGGGGATGACCAGCCCCAGCATTTT. This translates into CASSVSGDDQPQHF.

This clonotype was counted between two and nine times. Written as DNA, the CDR3 is TGTGCCAGCAGCTTAGAAGGACGAACCGGATCCGGGGAGCTGTTTTTT. Translated, it gives CASSLEGRTGSGELFF. The J gene is TRBJ2-2, the V gene TRBV7-6; D uncertain. Germline CDR1 and CDR2: SGHVS and FNYEAQ. The V gene lost 1 base and the J gene lost 6 bases, with 15 bases spanning the gap. There are 16 residues in the CDR3.

In this sample, this clonotype turned up many times. V and J are TRBV28 and TRBJ1-4, with TRBD1 matching over 8 bases. This CDR3 contains 13 residues. Germline CDR1 reads MDHEN; CDR2 reads SYDVKM. Trimming took 3 bases from V and 13 from J; bases not matched to a gene: 7. DNA of the CDR3: TGTGCCAGCAGTTTTGGCACCGGGACAGGACTGTTTTTT. Residues: CASSFGTGTGLFF.

The rearrangement uses TRBV15 and TRBJ1-2; no firm D call. Per the germline V gene, CDR1 is LNHNV and CDR2 is YYDKDF (reference sequence). This CDR3 is built from 16 residues. V was trimmed by 0 bases and J by 0 bases, leaving 11 bases between them. The CDR3 bases are TGTGCCACCAGCAGAGATTTTAACACACCTAACTATGGCTACACCTTC. This translates into CATSRDFNTPNYGYTF. The full variable domain, in which reference TRBV15 and TRBJ1-2 provide the parts outside the CDR3, is DAMVIQNPRYQVTQFGKPVTLSCSQTLNHNVMYWYQQKSSQAPKLLFHYYDKDFNNEADTPDNFQSRRPNTSFCFLDIRSPGLGDTAMYLCATSRDFNTPNYGYTFGSGTRLTVV.

At least ten counts were recorded for this clonotype. The CDR3 here is CASTLDRGTEAFF. In DNA, the CDR3 is TGTGCCAGCACCCTCGACAGGGGTACTGAAGCTTTCTTT. The chain recombines TRBV6-6 with TRBJ1-1; 8 bases agree with TRBD1. Germline loops: CDR1 MNHNY, CDR2 SVGAGI (reference sequence). Germline trimming cut 7 bases from V and 5 bases from J; bases unmatched to any gene: 6. This CDR3 contains 13 residues.

The genes are TRBV2 and TRBJ2-1; a weak D match, TRBD1 (5 bases). CDR3 size: 16 residues. V was clipped by 8 bases and J by 0 bases, with 17 bases between them. Germline V gives CDR1 SNHLY, CDR2 FYNNEI. CDR3 region: CASLPEQGYSYNEQFF. The DNA for the CDR3 is TGTGCCAGCTTACCGGAGCAGGGCTACTCCTACAATGAGCAGTTCTTC. Filled out from reference TRBV2 and TRBJ2-1, the complete variable domain reads EPEVTQTPSHQVTQMGQEVILRCVPISNHLYFYWYRQILGQKVEFLVSFYNNEISEKSEIFDDQFSVERPDGSNFTLKIRSTKLEDSAMYFCASLPEQGYSYNEQFFGPGTRLTVL.

Turning to this clonotype: A much bigger clone sits one base away, suggesting this may be a read error. CDR3 bases: TGTGCTAGTGGTTTGGTACAGAACGAGCAGTACTTC. This codes for CASGLVQNEQYF. The chain joins TRBV12-5 to TRBJ2-7; no firm D call. Germline CDR1 LGHNT, CDR2 FRNRAP. The CDR3 length is 12 residues. V shed 0 bases and J shed 5 bases, with 5 bases lying between them. The full variable domain, with the rest looked up from reference TRBV12-5 and TRBJ2-7, is DARVTQTPRHKVTEMGQEVTMRCQPILGHNTVFWYRQTMMQGLELLAYFRNRAPLDDSGMPKDRFSAEMPDATLATLKIQPSEPRDSAVYFCASGLVQNEQYFGPGTRLTVT.

There are a few counts of this clonotype. V and J are TRBV2 and TRBJ2-7; TRBD1 aligns across 7 bases. The CDR3 is made up of 15 amino acids. V lost 8 bases, J lost 3 bases, and 13 bases stayed unmatched. CDR1 is SNHLY, CDR2 FYNNEI, per germline. The CDR3 region is CASGDSSVFHYEQYF. The CDR3 region has the DNA TGTGCCAGCGGGGACAGCAGCGTTTTCCACTACGAGCAGTACTTC.

This rearrangement joins TRBV5-4 to TRBJ2-7, with 12 positions matching TRBD1. Looked up from germline, CDR1 is SGHNT and CDR2 is YYREEE (reference sequence). V lost 9 bases to trimming and J lost 4 bases; unmatched junction nucleotides: 5. The CDR3 contains 13 residues. CDR3 DNA sequence: TGTGCCACCGGGACAGGGGGCTTTTACGAGCAGTACTTC. Protein sequence: CATGTGGFYEQYF.

This clonotype was detected a few times. This chain links TRBV7-9 with TRBJ1-2; 9 bases align to TRBD1. Germline V gene data show CDR1 as SEHNR and CDR2 as FQNEAQ (reference sequence). CDR3 length equals 15 residues. V shed 2 bases, J shed 2 bases, and the junction held 3 bases outside the gene matches. The CDR3, as DNA: TGTGCCAGCAGCTTACCCACAGGGGGCAACTATGGCTACACCTTC. It codes for CASSLPTGGNYGYTF.